The clone carrying this T cell receptor beta chain showed up just a few times. Its antigen is undetermined. The sample belongs to a study of naive and memory T cell subsets. Study outcomes and limitations: In CD4 and CD8 cells, diversity dropped from naive through EMRA. In naive cells, over 95% of TCR sequences were seen only once. Findings for naive and memory subsets could not be checked against ground truth.

The V gene lost 1 base and the J gene lost 5 bases, with 17 bases spanning the gap. Germline V gives CDR1 SGHTA, CDR2 FQGNSA. This CDR3 contains 17 residues. The beta constant-region primer was an equimolar mix of two oligonucleotides covering TRBC1 and TRBC2. Via MiXCR, TCRdb re-called the UMI-ligation and nested PCR reads, giving one row per CDR3 protein. The data show roughly 140,000 distinct CDR3 sequences, more than 15% seen once. Four subsets defined by CD45RA and CD27 were sorted after CD3, CD4, CD8 and live/dead staining. The chain carries TRBV7-2 and TRBJ1-4; TRBD1 is a possible D gene (6 bases). Specimen: naive CD4+ T cells from blood. This receptor was identified in a human donor in good health. This CDR3 is CASSLGRGVIINEKLFF. In DNA form, the CDR3 reads TGTGCCAGCAGCTTAGGCAGGGGAGTCATCATCAATGAAAAACTGTTTTTT.